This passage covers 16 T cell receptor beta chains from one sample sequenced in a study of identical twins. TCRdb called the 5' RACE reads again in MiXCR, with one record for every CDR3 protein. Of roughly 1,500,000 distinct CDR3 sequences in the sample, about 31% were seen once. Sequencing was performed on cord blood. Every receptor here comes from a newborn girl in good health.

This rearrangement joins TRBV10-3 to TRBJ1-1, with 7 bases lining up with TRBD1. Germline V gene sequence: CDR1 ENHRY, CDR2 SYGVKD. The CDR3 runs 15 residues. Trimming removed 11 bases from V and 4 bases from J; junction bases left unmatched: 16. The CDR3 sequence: CAAAENRGMSTEAFF. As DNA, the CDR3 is TGTGCCGCGGCGGAAAACAGGGGAATGAGCACTGAAGCTTTCTTT.

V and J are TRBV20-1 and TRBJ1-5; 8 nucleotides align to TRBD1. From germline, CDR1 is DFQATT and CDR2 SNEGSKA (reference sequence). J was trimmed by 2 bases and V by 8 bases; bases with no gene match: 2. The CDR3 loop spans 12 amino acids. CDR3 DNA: TGCAGTCCGGACAGGGGCAATCAGCCCCAGCATTTT. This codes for CSPDRGNQPQHF.

The CDR3 region is CASSPRQGAGANYGYTF. CDR3 bases: TGTGCCAGCTCACCACGACAGGGGGCCGGGGCTAACTATGGCTACACCTTC. This chain links TRBV18 with TRBJ1-2; 10 nucleotides line up with TRBD1. The CDR3 is 17 residues long. The germline gives CDR1 KGHSH, CDR2 LQKENI. The J segment lost 0 bases and the V segment lost 1 base, leaving 5 bases of the junction unmatched.

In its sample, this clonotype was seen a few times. The CDR3 DNA is TGTGCCATCAGCTCCAGAATTACAGGGACCAGCTCCTACGAGCAGTACTTC. It specifies CAISSRITGTSSYEQYF. V and J are TRBV10-3 and TRBJ2-7; D perhaps matches TRBD1 (6 bases). Deletions cut 6 bases from V and 0 bases from J, with 21 bases between. The CDR3 spans 17 residues. Germline values: CDR1 ENHRY, CDR2 SYGVKD.

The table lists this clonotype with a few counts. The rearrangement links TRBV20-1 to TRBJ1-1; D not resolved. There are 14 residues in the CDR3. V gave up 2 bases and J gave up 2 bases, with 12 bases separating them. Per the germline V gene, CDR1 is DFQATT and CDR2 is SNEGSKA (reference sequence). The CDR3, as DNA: TGCAGTGCTAGACCGTACCAGCTCAACACTGAAGCTTTCTTT. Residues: CSARPYQLNTEAFF.

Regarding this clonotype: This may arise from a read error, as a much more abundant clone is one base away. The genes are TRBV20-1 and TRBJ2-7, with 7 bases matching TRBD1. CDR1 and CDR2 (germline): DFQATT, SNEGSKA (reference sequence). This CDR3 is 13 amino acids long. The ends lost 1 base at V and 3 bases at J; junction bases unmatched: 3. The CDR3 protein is CSARGAGGYEQYF. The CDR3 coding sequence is TGCAGTGCTAGAGGGGCAGGGGGCTACGAGCAGTACTTC.

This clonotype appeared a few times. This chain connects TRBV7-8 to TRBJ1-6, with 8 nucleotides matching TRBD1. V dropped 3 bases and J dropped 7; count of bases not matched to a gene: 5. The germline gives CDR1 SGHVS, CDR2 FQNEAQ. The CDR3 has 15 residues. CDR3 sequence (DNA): TGTGCCAGCAGCTTCGGTCAGGGGGCGAATTCACCCCTCCACTTT. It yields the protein CASSFGQGANSPLHF. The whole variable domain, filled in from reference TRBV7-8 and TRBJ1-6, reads GAGVSQSPRYKVAKRGQDVALRCDPISGHVSLFWYQQALGQGPEFLTYFQNEAQLDKSGLPSDRFFAERPEGSVSTLKIQRTQQEDSAVYLCASSFGQGANSPLHFGNGTRLTVT.

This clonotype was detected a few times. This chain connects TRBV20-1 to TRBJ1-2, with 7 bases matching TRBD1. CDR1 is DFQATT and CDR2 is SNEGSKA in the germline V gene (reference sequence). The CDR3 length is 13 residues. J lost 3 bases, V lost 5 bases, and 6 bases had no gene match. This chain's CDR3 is CSAPDRAHYGYTF. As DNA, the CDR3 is TGCAGTGCTCCCGACAGGGCTCACTATGGCTACACCTTC.

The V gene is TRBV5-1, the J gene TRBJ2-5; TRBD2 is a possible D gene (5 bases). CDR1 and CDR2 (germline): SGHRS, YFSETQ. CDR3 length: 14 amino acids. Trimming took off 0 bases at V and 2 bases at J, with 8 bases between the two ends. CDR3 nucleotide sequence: TGCGCCAGCAGCTTGGAGCGGCCACAAGAGACCCAGTACTTC. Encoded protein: CASSLERPQETQYF.

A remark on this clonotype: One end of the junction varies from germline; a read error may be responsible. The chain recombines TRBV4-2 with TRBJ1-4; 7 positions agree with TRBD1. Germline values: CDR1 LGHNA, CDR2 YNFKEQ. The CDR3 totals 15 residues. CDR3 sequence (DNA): TGTGTCAGCAGCCAAGTTATGTCAGGGGGTGAAAAACTGTTTTTT. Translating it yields CVSSQVMSGGEKLFF.

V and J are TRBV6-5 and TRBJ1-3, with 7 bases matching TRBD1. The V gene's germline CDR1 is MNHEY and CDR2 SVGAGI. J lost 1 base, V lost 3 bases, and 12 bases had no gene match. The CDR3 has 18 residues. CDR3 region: CASSYTGTAAGSGNTIYF. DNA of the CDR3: TGTGCCAGCAGTTATACAGGGACAGCCGCGGGATCTGGAAACACCATATATTTT.

This chain's CDR3 is CASSLEGLNYEQYF. CDR3 coding DNA: TGTGCCAGCAGCTTAGAGGGGCTAAACTACGAGCAGTACTTC. The chain has TRBV11-2 and TRBJ2-7, with D perhaps matching TRBD1 (5 bases). CDR1 is SGHAT and CDR2 is FQNNGV in the germline V gene. The CDR3 spans 14 residues. V shed 0 bases and J shed 3 bases, with 9 bases lying between them. The entire variable domain, with the rest obtained from reference TRBV11-2 and TRBJ2-7, is as follows: EAGVAQSPRYKIIEKRQSVAFWCNPISGHATLYWYQQILGQGPKLLIQFQNNGVVDDSQLPKDRFSAERLKGVDSTLKIQPAKLEDSAVYLCASSLEGLNYEQYFGPGTRLTVT.

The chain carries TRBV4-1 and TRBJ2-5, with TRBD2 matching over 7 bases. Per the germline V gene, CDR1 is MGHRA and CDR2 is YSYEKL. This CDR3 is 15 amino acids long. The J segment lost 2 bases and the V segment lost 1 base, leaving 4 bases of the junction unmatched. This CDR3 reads CASSQAAGRQETQYF. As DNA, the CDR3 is TGCGCCAGCAGCCAAGCAGCGGGGAGACAAGAGACCCAGTACTTC.

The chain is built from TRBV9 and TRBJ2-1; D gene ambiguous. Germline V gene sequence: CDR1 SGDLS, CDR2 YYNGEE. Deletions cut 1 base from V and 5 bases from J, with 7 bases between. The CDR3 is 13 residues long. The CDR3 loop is CASSVTVNNEQFF. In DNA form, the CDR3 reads TGTGCCAGCAGCGTAACGGTAAACAATGAGCAGTTCTTC.

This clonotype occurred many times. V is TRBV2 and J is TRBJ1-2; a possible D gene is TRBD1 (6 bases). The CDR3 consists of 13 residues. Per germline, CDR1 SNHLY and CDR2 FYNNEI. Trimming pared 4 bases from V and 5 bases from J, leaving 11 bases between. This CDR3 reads CASSGGQYYGYTF. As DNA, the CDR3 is TGTGCCAGCAGTGGTGGACAGTATTATGGCTACACCTTC.

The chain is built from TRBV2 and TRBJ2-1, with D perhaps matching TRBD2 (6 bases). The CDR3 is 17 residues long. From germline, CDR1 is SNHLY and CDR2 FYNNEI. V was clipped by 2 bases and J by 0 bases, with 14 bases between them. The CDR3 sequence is CASSELRGMSSYNEQFF. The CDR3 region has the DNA TGTGCCAGCAGTGAATTACGCGGGATGAGCTCCTACAATGAGCAGTTCTTC.